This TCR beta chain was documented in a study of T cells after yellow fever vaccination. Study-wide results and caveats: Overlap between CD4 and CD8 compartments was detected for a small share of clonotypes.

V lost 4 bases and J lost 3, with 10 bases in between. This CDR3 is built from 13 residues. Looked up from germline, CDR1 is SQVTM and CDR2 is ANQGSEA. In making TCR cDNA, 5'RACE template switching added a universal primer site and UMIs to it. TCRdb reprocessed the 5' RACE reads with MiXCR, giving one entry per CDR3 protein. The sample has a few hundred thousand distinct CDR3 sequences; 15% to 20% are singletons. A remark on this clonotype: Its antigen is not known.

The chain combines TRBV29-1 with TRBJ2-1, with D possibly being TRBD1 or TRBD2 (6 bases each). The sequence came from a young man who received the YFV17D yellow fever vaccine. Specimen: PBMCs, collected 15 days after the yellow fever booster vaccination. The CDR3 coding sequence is TGCAGCGTTGCCGGGGGCTACTACAATGAGCAGTTCTTC. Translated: CSVAGGYYNEQFF.